This TCR beta chain came from a study of blood T cell repertoires in COVID-19. Study at large: From the United States, Italy and Spain came samples of acute and convalescent COVID-19. From T cells, B-cell-depleted T cells, or PBMCs came the material, which was cDNA or gDNA.

Sequencing was performed with immunoSEQ multiplex PCR; in TCRdb, only in-frame clones are kept and a portion is missing. The sample includes 160,000 or so clones, about four fifths seen only once; the top ten take 13%. Trimming removed 0 bases at V and 1 base at J, with 7 bases between. Germline CDR1 is SGHRS and CDR2 is YFSETQ. The CDR3 sequence is 14 residues long. The sequence was obtained from an older man who had recovered from COVID-19. The V and J genes are TRBV5-1 and TRBJ1-1; no clear D gene. Sequenced: peripheral blood. Written as DNA, the CDR3 is TGCGCCAGCAGCTTGGTTCCTACGAACACTGAAGCTTTCTTT. Translation: CASSLVPTNTEAFF.